This T cell receptor beta chain was sequenced during a study of spatial heterogeneity in lung cancer. Germline-derived CDR1 and CDR2 are SGHNT and YYREEE (reference sequence). The CDR3 loop spans 15 amino acids. V shed 0 bases and J 4 bases; nucleotides not matched to a gene: 5. A distinct unique molecular identifier was carried by each TCR cDNA molecule. TCRdb reprocessed the 5' RACE reads via MiXCR and lists one record per CDR3 protein. Here the sample spans approximately 52,000 distinct CDR3 sequences, less than 9% being singletons. Time point given: sample taken at primary tumor resection. In each case, whole RNA from tumor, nontumor lung or frozen PBMC was sequenced unsorted.

The starting material was PBMCs, obtained at surgery. The sequence derives from a female donor with early-stage non-small cell lung cancer. J is TRBJ2-3 and V is TRBV5-4; TRBD1 aligns across 7 bases. Here the CDR3 reads CASSLDRGAADTQYF. The CDR3 DNA sequence: TGTGCCAGCAGCTTGGACAGGGGTGCGGCAGATACGCAGTATTTT.